The entry below gives a single T cell receptor beta chain sequence along with its context. This sample is part of a study of Graves' ophthalmopathy and Graves' hyperthyroidism. The CDR3 length is 15 residues. V shed 6 bases and J 1 base; nucleotides not matched to a gene: 8. Looked up from germline, CDR1 is MGHDK and CDR2 is SYGVNS. Beta-chain TCR CDR3 regions were amplified from RNA transcripts. An initial RT-PCR round employing HTBI primers preceded a second-round multiplex PCR. MiXCR, applied by TCRdb to the multiplex PCR reads, yields one record per CDR3 protein. The profile shows more than 550,000 distinct CDR3 sequences, about 41% of them singletons.

The sequence came from an adult man with Graves' ophthalmopathy. The J gene is TRBJ1-1, the V gene TRBV25-1, with TRBD1 matching over 7 bases. Sequencing was carried out using peripheral blood. The CDR3 region has the DNA TGTGCCAGCAGACCCGCCACAGGGGCGAACACTGAAGCTTTCTTT. Amino acids: CASRPATGANTEAFF.